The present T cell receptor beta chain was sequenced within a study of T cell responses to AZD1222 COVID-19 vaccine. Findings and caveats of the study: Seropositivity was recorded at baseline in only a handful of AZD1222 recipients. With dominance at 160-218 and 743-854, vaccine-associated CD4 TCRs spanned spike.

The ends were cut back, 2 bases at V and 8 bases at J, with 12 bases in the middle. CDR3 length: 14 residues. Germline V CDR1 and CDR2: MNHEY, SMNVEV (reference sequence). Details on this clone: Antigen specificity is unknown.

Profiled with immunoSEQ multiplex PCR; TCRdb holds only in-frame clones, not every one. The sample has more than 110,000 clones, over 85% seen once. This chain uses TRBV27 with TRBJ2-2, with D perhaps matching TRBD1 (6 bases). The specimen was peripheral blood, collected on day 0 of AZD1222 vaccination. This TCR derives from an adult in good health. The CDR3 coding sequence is TGTGCCAGCAGTTTAATGGGGGCGGCGGGGGAGCTGTTTTTT. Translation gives CASSLMGAAGELFF.